This TCR beta chain was retrieved from a study of cytomegalovirus exposure and HLA in healthy donors. Looking at the study overall: A previous analysis identified 95 million to 130 million unique TCR beta sequences derived from about 180 million T cells. Study results and limitations: Among donors in an Asian-associated ancestry cluster, a later analysis reportedly found fewer N-insertions than the roughly 680-donor mean. Information on immune exposure was restricted to one variable (CMV serostatus). Later analysis associated a missense DCLRE1C variant with TCR beta V- and J-gene trimming.

In its sample, this clone was seen once. The antigen is unknown. The study ran its PCR with 60 Vbeta and 13 Jbeta primers. TCRdb keeps only in-frame clones here, not all; method: immunoSEQ multiplex PCR. The sample includes about 140,000 clones, around 75% of them seen just once. This TCR was recovered from a man aged 55 to 69 in good health and CMV-seronegative. Sequenced: PBMCs.

The CDR3 DNA reads as TGTGCCAGCAGCCCGGGACAGGGTCCATACGAGCAGTACTTC. Translating gives CASSPGQGPYEQYF. V usage is TRBV5-5 and J usage is TRBJ2-7; 9 bases align to TRBD1. This CDR3 is built from 14 residues. CDR1 and CDR2 (germline): SGHKS, YYEKEE (reference sequence). The trim removed 4 bases at V and 4 bases at J, leaving 6 bases unmatched.